This is a list of T cell receptor beta chains from one sample in a study of shared clonotypes between healthy human individuals. Using immunoSEQ multiplex PCR, the repertoire was profiled, and TCRdb retains in-frame clones only, with some absent. This table holds over a million clones, about 96% found once. The material sequenced was naive CD4+ T cells sorted from blood. All receptors derive from a man under 40 in good health. Both conserved end residues are part of each CDR3. Each record gives: clone size, J gene, V gene, D gene, CDR3 protein, CDR3 DNA. D genes are given only for firm matches. Only some rows state a clone size, as once, few, many or a class for expanded clones.

>NA|TRBJ2-1|TRBV18|TRBD1
CASSPGTASYNEQFF
TGTGCCAGCTCACCAGGGACAGCATCTTACAATGAGCAGTTCTTC
>NA|TRBJ2-1|TRBV28|NA
CASSFLGGQFF
TGTGCCAGCAGCTTCCTGGGGGGGCAGTTCTTC
>NA|TRBJ2-6|TRBV5-6|NA
CASSLAGANVLTF
TGTGCCAGCAGCTTGGCTGGGGCCAACGTCCTGACTTTC
>NA|TRBJ2-3|TRBV9|NA
CASSVVEGTDTQYF
TGTGCCAGCAGCGTGGTGGAGGGCACAGATACGCAGTATTTT
>once|TRBJ1-4|TRBV18|NA
CASSAQNSEKLFF
TGTGCCAGCTCAGCCCAGAACTCTGAAAAACTGTTTTTT
>NA|TRBJ1-2|TRBV28|NA
CASSLWSDSYTF
TGTGCCAGCAGTTTATGGTCTGACAGCTACACCTTC
>NA|TRBJ2-5|TRBV28|NA
CASLGGAPEPETQYF
TGTGCCAGCCTGGGGGGGGCCCCGGAACCCGAGACCCAGTACTTC
>NA|TRBJ2-7|TRBV6-5|NA
CASSYNRMAGEQYF
TGTGCCAGCAGTTACAATCGGATGGCGGGCGAGCAGTACTTC
>NA|TRBJ2-2|TRBV6-1|NA
CASSEAYGKVFF
TGTGCCAGCAGTGAAGCGTACGGGAAGGTGTTTTTT
>NA|TRBJ1-3|TRBV7-9|NA
CASSPGNTIYF
TGTGCCAGCAGCCCAGGAAACACCATATATTTT
>NA|TRBJ1-1|TRBV10-2|NA
CASSPGTDTEAFF
TGCGCCAGCAGTCCCGGGACCGACACTGAAGCTTTCTTT
>once|TRBJ1-1|TRBV19|TRBD1
CASRDRGGTEAFF
TGTGCCAGTAGGGACAGGGGGGGTACTGAAGCTTTCTTT
>NA|TRBJ2-7|TRBV10-2|TRBD2
CASRTGGVSYEQYF
TGCGCCAGCAGGACGGGAGGTGTCTCCTACGAGCAGTACTTC
>once|TRBJ2-7|TRBV5-1|NA
CASSLGTHPYEQYF
TGCGCCAGCAGCCTAGGGACACATCCCTACGAGCAGTACTTC
>once|TRBJ2-7|TRBV10-1|TRBD2
CASSESVAGEQYF
TGCGCCAGCAGTGAGTCGGTAGCGGGAGAGCAGTACTTC
>NA|TRBJ2-3|TRBV18|NA
CASSLIDTTDTQYF
TGTGCCAGCTCACTTATCGACACCACAGATACGCAGTATTTT
>NA|TRBJ1-1|TRBV29-1|NA
CSVEGGMNTEAFF
TGCAGCGTCGAGGGGGGAATGAACACTGAAGCTTTCTTT
>NA|TRBJ1-1|TRBV5-5|TRBD1
CASSPGQGNTEAFF
TGTGCCAGCAGCCCGGGACAGGGGAACACTGAAGCTTTCTTT
>once|TRBJ2-1|TRBV4-1|NA
CASSQEKAGFIYNEQFF
TGCGCCAGCAGCCAAGAGAAGGCGGGATTCATCTACAATGAGCAGTTCTTC
>NA|TRBJ2-3|TRBV29-1|NA
CSVGVSGFTDTQYF
TGCAGCGTTGGGGTTAGCGGATTCACAGATACGCAGTATTTT
>NA|TRBJ2-2|TRBV11-1|TRBD2
CASSRTSVRNTGELFF
TGTGCCAGCAGCCGGACTAGCGTACGGAACACCGGGGAGCTGTTTTTT
>NA|TRBJ1-1|TRBV10-3|NA
CAISGVGEGVAFF
TGTGCCATCAGTGGTGTAGGGGAGGGTGTAGCTTTCTTT
>NA|TRBJ1-1|TRBV6-5|TRBD1
CASSRTGADTEAFF
TGTGCCAGCAGTCGGACAGGTGCGGACACTGAAGCTTTCTTT
>NA|TRBJ2-7|TRBV28|NA
CASSTRDGLAYEQYF
TGTGCCAGCAGCACTCGGGACGGTCTCGCCTACGAGCAGTACTTC
>NA|TRBJ2-1|TRBV15|TRBD1
CATSRDRPGQVQFF
TGTGCCACCAGCAGAGATCGACCGGGACAGGTGCAGTTCTTC
>NA|TRBJ2-4|TRBV5-6|TRBD2
CASSFSGGKNIQYF
TGTGCCAGCAGCTTTAGCGGGGGGAAAAACATTCAGTACTTC
>NA|TRBJ2-3|TRBV5-1|NA
CASRRGDKLDTQYF
TGCGCCAGCAGAAGGGGGGACAAGCTAGATACGCAGTATTTT